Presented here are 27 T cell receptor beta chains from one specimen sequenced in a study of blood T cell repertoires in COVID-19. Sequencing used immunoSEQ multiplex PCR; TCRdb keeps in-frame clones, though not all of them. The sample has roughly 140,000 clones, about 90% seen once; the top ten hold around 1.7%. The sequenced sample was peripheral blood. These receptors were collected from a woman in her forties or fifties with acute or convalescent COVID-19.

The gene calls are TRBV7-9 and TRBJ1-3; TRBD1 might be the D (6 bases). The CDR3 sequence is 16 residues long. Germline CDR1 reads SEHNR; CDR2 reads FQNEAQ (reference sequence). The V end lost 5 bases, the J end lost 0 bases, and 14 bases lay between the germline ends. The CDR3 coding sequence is TGTGCCAGCAGCCCGGGAACAGGGAACTCTGGAAACACCATATATTTT. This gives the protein CASSPGTGNSGNTIYF.

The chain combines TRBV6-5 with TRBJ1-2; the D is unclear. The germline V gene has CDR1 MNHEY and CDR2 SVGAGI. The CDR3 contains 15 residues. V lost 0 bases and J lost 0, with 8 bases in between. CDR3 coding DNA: TGTGCCAGCAGTTACTCGACCCGGGCTAACTATGGCTACACCTTC. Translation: CASSYSTRANYGYTF.

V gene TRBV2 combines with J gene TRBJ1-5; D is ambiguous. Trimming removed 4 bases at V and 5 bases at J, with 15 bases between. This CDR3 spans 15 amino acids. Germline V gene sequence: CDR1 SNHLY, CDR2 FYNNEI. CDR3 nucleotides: TGTGCCAGCAGTGTGGAGTGGTCGGATGATCAGCCCCAGCATTTT. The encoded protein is CASSVEWSDDQPQHF.

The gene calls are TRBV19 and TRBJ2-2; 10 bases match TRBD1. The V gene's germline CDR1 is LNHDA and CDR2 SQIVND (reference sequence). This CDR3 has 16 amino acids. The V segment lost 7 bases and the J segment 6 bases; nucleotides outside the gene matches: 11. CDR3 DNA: TGTGCCAGTACCCCTTATGACAGGGGGCTCGCCGGGGAGCTGTTTTTT. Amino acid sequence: CASTPYDRGLAGELFF.

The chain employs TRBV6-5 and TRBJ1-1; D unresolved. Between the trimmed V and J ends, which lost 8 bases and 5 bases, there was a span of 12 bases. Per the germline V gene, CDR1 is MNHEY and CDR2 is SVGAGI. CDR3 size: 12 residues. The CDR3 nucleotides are TGTGCCAGCCTCCGATCGGGGACTGAAGCTTTCTTT. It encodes CASLRSGTEAFF.

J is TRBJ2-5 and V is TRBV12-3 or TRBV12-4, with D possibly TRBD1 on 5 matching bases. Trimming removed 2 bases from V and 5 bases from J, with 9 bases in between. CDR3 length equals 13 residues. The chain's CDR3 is CASSLWAGETQYF. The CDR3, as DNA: TGTGCCAGCAGTTTATGGGCAGGGGAGACCCAGTACTTC.

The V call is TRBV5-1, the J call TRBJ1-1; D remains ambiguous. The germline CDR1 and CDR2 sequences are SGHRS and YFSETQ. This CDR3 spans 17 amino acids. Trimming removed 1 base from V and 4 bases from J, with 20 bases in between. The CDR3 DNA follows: TGCGCCAGCAGCTTGTCGGTCACCCTTTTTGGAGGCACTGAAGCTTTCTTT. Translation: CASSLSVTLFGGTEAFF.

The CDR3 DNA sequence: TGCGCCAGGGGGGGCGGGGAGCTGTTTTTT. Encoded protein: CARGGGELFF. The rearrangement uses TRBV10-1 and TRBJ2-2; possibly TRBD2 for D (6 bases). The length of the CDR3 is 10 residues. V lost 9 bases and J lost 7, with 6 bases in between. Germline V gene lookup returns CDR1 WNHNN and CDR2 SYGVQD (reference sequence).

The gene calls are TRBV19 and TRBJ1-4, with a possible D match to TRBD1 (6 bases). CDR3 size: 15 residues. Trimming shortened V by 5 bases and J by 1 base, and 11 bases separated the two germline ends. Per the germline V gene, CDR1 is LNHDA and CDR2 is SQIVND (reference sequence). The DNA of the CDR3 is TGTGCCAGTAGTTCCCCAGGGGAAACTAATGAAAAACTGTTTTTT. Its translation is CASSSPGETNEKLFF. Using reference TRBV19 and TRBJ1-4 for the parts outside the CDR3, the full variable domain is DGGITQSPKYLFRKEGQNVTLSCEQNLNHDAMYWYRQDPGQGLRLIYYSQIVNDFQKGDIAEGYSVSREKKESFPLTVTSAQKNPTAFYLCASSSPGETNEKLFFGSGTQLSVL.

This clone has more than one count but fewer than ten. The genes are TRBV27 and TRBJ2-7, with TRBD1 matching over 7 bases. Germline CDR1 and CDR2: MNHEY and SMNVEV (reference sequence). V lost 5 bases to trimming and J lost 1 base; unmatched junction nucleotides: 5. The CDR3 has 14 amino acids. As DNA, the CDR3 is TGTGCCAGCAGTCCGGGGACAGTGTCCTACGAGCAGTACTTC. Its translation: CASSPGTVSYEQYF.

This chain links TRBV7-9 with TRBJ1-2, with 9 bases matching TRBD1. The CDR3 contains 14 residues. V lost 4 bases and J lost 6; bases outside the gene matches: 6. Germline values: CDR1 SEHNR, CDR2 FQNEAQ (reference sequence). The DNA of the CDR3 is TGTGCCAGCAGCTCGACCGGGACAGGGAATGGCTACACCTTC. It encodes CASSSTGTGNGYTF.

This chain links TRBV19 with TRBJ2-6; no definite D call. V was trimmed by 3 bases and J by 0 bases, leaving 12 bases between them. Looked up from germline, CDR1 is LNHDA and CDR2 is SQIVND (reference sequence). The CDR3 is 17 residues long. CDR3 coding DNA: TGTGCCAGTAGTATGCCGTCTGGCGGCTCTGGGGCCAACGTCCTGACTTTC. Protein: CASSMPSGGSGANVLTF.

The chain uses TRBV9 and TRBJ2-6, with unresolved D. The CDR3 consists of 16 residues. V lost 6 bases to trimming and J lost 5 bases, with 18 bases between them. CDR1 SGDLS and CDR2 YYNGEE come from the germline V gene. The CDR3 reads CASTLTPSVRANVLTF. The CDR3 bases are TGTGCCAGCACCTTGACTCCCTCGGTCCGGGCCAACGTCCTGACTTTC.

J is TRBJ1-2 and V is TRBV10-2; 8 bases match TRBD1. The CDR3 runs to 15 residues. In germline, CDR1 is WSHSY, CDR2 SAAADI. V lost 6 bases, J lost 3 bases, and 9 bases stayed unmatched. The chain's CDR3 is CASRITGGIDYGYTF. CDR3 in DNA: TGCGCCAGCAGGATAACAGGGGGAATTGACTATGGCTACACCTTC.

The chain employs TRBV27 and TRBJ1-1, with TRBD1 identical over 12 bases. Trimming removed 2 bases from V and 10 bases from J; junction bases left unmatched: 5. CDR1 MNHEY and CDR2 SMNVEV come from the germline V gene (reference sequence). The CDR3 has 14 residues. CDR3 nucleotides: TGTGCCAGCAGTTTAGGGGGACAGGGGGCCGGAGCTTTCTTT. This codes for CASSLGGQGAGAFF.

The CDR3: CASSFGGSGETQYF. The DNA for the CDR3 is TGCGCCAGCAGCTTTGGAGGGAGTGGGGAGACCCAGTACTTC. This chain links TRBV5-1 with TRBJ2-5; a weak D match, TRBD2 (6 bases). The CDR3 is 14 residues long. The V and J ends lost 2 bases and 5 bases respectively, with 13 bases between them. The germline CDR1 and CDR2 sequences are SGHRS and YFSETQ. The variable domain in full, with the rest retrieved from reference TRBV5-1 and TRBJ2-5, is KAGVTQTPRYLIKTRGQQVTLSCSPISGHRSVSWYQQTPGQGLQFLFEYFSETQRNKGNFPGRFSGRQFSNSRSEMNVSTLELGDSALYLCASSFGGSGETQYFGPGTRLLVL.

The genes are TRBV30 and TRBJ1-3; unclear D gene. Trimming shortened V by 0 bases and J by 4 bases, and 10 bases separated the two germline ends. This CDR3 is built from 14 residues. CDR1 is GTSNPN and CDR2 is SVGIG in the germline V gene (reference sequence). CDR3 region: CAWSVEGLGNTIYF. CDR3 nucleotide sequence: TGTGCCTGGAGTGTAGAGGGTTTGGGAAACACCATATATTTT.

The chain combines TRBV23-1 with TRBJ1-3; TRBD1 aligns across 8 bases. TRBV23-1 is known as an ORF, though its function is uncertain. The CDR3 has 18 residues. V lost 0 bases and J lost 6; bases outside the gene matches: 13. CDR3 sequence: CASSQSPPRQGTENTIYF. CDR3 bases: TGCGCCAGCAGTCAATCGCCCCCTCGACAGGGGACAGAAAACACCATATATTTT.

CDR3 protein: CASSLGAGPGELFF. The CDR3 DNA follows: TGTGCCAGCAGCTTAGGAGCAGGGCCCGGGGAGCTGTTTTTT. The V and J genes are TRBV11-2 and TRBJ2-2, with D possibly TRBD1 on 5 matching bases. Trimming cost V 1 base and J 6 bases, with 9 bases left between them. This CDR3 region has 14 residues. Germline assignment: CDR1 SGHAT and CDR2 FQNNGV.

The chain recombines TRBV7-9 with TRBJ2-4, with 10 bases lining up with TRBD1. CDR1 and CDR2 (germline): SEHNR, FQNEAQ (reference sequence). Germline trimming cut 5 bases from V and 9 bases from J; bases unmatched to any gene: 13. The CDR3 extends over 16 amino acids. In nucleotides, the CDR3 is TGTGCCAGCAGCCCTACCGGGACAGGGGTGGATGGCATTCAGTACTTC. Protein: CASSPTGTGVDGIQYF.

CDR3 amino acids: CASSRQGAYEQYF. The CDR3 nucleotides read TGTGCCAGCAGTAGACAGGGGGCGTACGAGCAGTACTTC. The V call is TRBV7-2, the J call TRBJ2-7; 10 positions match TRBD1. The germline gives CDR1 SGHTA, CDR2 FQGNSA. The CDR3 spans 13 residues. After removal of 6 bases from V and 4 bases from J, the junction contained 3 bases not matched to a gene.

DNA for the CDR3: TGCGCCAGCAGCTTGGGTGGACAGGATGGGTACGAGCAGTACTTC. Translation gives CASSLGGQDGYEQYF. The chain has TRBV5-1 and TRBJ2-7, with 7 nucleotides matching TRBD1. The length of the CDR3 is 15 residues. The V and J ends lost 0 bases and 4 bases, in that order; junction bases with no gene match: 7. Germline V gene data show CDR1 as SGHRS and CDR2 as YFSETQ.

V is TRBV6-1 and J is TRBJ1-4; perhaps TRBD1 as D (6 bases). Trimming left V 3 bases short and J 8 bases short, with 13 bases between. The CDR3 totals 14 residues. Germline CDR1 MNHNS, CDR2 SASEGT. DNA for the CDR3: TGTGCCAGCAGTGATGGTACAGGGCGGGAAAAACTGTTTTTT. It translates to CASSDGTGREKLFF.

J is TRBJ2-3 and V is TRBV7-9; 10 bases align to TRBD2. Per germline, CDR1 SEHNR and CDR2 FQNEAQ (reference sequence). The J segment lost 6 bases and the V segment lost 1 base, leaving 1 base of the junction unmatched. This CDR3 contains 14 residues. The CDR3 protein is CASSLGSGRDTQYF. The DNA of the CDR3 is TGTGCCAGCAGCTTAGGTAGCGGGAGGGATACGCAGTATTTT.

CDR3: CASSPDRGHQPQHF. CDR3 DNA: TGTGCCAGCTCTCCCGACAGGGGGCATCAGCCCCAGCATTTT. The genes are TRBV18 and TRBJ1-5; 10 bases agree with TRBD1. Germline V lookup: CDR1 KGHSH, CDR2 LQKENI. Losses at the gene ends were 6 bases for V and 5 bases for J; bases not matched to a gene: 4. The CDR3 is made up of 14 amino acids. The variable domain in full, completed from reference TRBV18 and TRBJ1-5, reads NAGVMQNPRHLVRRRGQEARLRCSPMKGHSHVYWYRQLPEEGLKFMVYLQKENIIDESGMPKERFSAEFPKEGPSILRIQQVVRGDSAAYFCASSPDRGHQPQHFGDGTRLSIL.

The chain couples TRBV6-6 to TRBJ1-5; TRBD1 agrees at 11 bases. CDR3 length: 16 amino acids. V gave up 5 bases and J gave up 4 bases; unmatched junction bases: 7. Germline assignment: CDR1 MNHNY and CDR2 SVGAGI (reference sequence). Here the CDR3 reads CASSPRDRGINQPQHF. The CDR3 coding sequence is TGTGCCAGCAGTCCCCGGGACAGGGGGATAAATCAGCCCCAGCATTTT.

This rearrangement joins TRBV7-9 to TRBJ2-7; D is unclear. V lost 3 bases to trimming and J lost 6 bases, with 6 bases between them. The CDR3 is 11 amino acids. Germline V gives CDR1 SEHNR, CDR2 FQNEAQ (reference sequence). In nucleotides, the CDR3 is TGTGCCAGCAGCTTGGTCGGCGAGCAGTACTTC. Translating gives CASSLVGEQYF.